The table lists the clone carrying this T cell receptor (beta chain) with many counts. The antigen remains unidentified. The stable label applied to hyperthyroidism with no ophthalmopathy within 18 months of follow-up. Researchers took RNA transcripts and amplified TCR beta CDR3 regions from them. Following a first-round RT-PCR that used HTBI primers, a second-round multiplex PCR was carried out. In TCRdb, the multiplex PCR reads were re-called with MiXCR into one record per CDR3 protein. Of 400,000 or so distinct CDR3 sequences listed, approximately 15% were seen once; the top ten hold approximately 7%. Germline V lookup: CDR1 MDHEN, CDR2 SYDVKM. V was shortened by 2 bases and J by 6 bases, with 7 bases between the two germline ends. The CDR3 runs to 12 residues. The data are from a study of Graves' ophthalmopathy and Graves' hyperthyroidism. Study-wide results and limits: Forecasting of ophthalmopathy progression by the model achieved around 71% sensitivity and approximately 72% specificity.

The TCR originated in a woman between 18 and 29 years old with stable Graves' hyperthyroidism. Sequences were obtained from peripheral blood. The rearrangement uses TRBV28 and TRBJ2-5; no firm D call. The CDR3 loop reads CASSLKVQTQYF. Here the CDR3 DNA reads TGTGCCAGCAGTTTAAAGGTCCAGACCCAGTACTTC.